Each of the 19 T cell receptor beta chains below was sequenced from the same sample in a study of cytomegalovirus exposure and HLA in healthy donors. The PCR was carried out with 60 Vbeta primers and 13 Jbeta primers. Sequencing was performed with immunoSEQ multiplex PCR; in TCRdb, only in-frame clones are kept and a portion is missing. The sample holds some 86,000 clones, roughly 83% seen once. Sequencing was performed on PBMCs. The origin of the receptors is a woman in her forties in good health and CMV-seropositive.

Sample share makes this clone large (0.1 to 1%). The chain is built from TRBV4-3 and TRBJ1-1; no firm D call. This CDR3 has 15 residues. Trimming stripped 1 base from V and 0 bases from J, with 9 bases between. Germline V lookup: CDR1 LGHNA, CDR2 YSLEER. The CDR3: CASSQVADMNTEAFF. The CDR3, as DNA: TGCGCCAGCAGCCAAGTTGCAGACATGAACACTGAAGCTTTCTTT.

This rearrangement joins TRBV29-1 to TRBJ1-2, with a possible D match to TRBD1 (5 bases). CDR3 size: 15 residues. The germline gives CDR1 SQVTM, CDR2 ANQGSEA. Trimming took off 7 bases at V and 0 bases at J, with 18 bases between the two ends. The CDR3 coding sequence is TGCAGCGCCCTATCCGCGGGGGATGCTAACTATGGCTACACCTTC. As protein: CSALSAGDANYGYTF.

The chain joins TRBV19 to TRBJ2-2, with 9 positions matching TRBD1. This CDR3 comprises 13 residues. Germline CDR1 and CDR2: LNHDA and SQIVND (reference sequence). With V trimmed by 8 bases and J by 7 bases, 5 bases remained unmatched. The CDR3 DNA follows: TGTGCCAGTCGGGACAGGGTGAGCGGGGAGCTGTTTTTT. It encodes CASRDRVSGELFF.

The CDR3 is CASSVGSNQPQHF. As DNA, the CDR3 is TGTGCCAGCAGCGTCGGGAGCAATCAGCCCCAGCATTTT. The rearrangement uses TRBV9 and TRBJ1-5; D is ambiguous. V was cut by 2 bases and J by 1 base, with 4 bases left in between. The CDR3 runs to 13 residues. Germline V gene data show CDR1 as SGDLS and CDR2 as YYNGEE.

The genes are TRBV6-1 and TRBJ2-7; a possible D gene is TRBD1 (5 bases). V was cut by 7 bases and J by 2 bases, with 12 bases left in between. The CDR3 is 13 residues long. Germline CDR1 MNHNS, CDR2 SASEGT. In nucleotides, the CDR3 is TGTGCCAGCATAACAGGTTCTGCCTACGAGCAGTACTTC. Protein: CASITGSAYEQYF.

The rearrangement joins TRBV13 to TRBJ1-2; TRBD1 might be the D (5 bases). Trimming took off 5 bases at V and 1 base at J, with 20 bases between the two ends. Per germline, CDR1 PRHDT and CDR2 FYEKMQ (reference sequence). The CDR3 covers 17 residues. As DNA, the CDR3 is TGTGCCAGCAGCCCACAAAGCGGGACGGAGCTTAACTATGGCTACACCTTC. Translation: CASSPQSGTELNYGYTF.

The chain uses TRBV5-1 and TRBJ1-6; 7 bases agree with TRBD1. Trimming took 2 bases from V and 7 from J; bases not matched to a gene: 6. Germline V CDR1 and CDR2: SGHRS, YFSETQ. CDR3 size: 15 residues. The CDR3, as DNA: TGCGCCAGCAGCTTAAGTCCGGACAGGAATTCACCCCTCCACTTT. Translating it yields CASSLSPDRNSPLHF.

CDR3 amino acids: CSAFLNTEAFF. Here the CDR3 DNA reads TGCAGTGCCTTCCTGAACACTGAAGCTTTCTTT. V is TRBV20-1 and J is TRBJ1-1; D is undetermined. The CDR3 is 11 amino acids. From germline, CDR1 is DFQATT and CDR2 SNEGSKA (reference sequence). The V end was cut by 6 bases, the J end by 0 bases, with 5 bases between.

The chain links TRBV5-1 to TRBJ2-7; D might be TRBD2 (5 bases). CDR1 and CDR2 from the germline V gene are SGHRS and YFSETQ. V was trimmed by 8 bases and J by 5 bases, leaving 20 bases between them. The CDR3 extends over 14 amino acids. Here the CDR3 DNA reads TGCGCCAGTTCGACCCAAGGAGGAATCCACGAGCAGTACTTC. Amino acid sequence: CASSTQGGIHEQYF.

This clone has more than one count but fewer than ten. V and J are TRBV25-1 and TRBJ1-1, with D possibly matching TRBD1 (5 bases). CDR1 and CDR2 from the germline V gene are MGHDK and SYGVNS. V shed 6 bases and J shed 0 bases, with 8 bases lying between them. The CDR3 consists of 13 residues. The CDR3 DNA is TGTGCCAGCAGCGGGGGGATGAACACTGAAGCTTTCTTT. It encodes CASSGGMNTEAFF.

This chain uses TRBV20-1 with TRBJ1-2; D call uncertain. Between the trimmed V and J ends, which lost 6 bases and 8 bases, there was a span of 13 bases. Germline V gene lookup returns CDR1 DFQATT and CDR2 SNEGSKA (reference sequence). The CDR3 is 11 residues long. The CDR3 reads CSAHNAGGYTF. CDR3 bases: TGCAGTGCCCACAATGCCGGGGGCTACACCTTC.

This clone was seen just once. The chain uses TRBV27 and TRBJ1-1, with 7 bases aligning to TRBD1. The CDR3 runs to 14 residues. V shed 3 bases and J 8 bases; nucleotides not matched to a gene: 9. Germline V gives CDR1 MNHEY, CDR2 SMNVEV (reference sequence). The CDR3 loop is CASSFGGTALEAFF. As DNA, the CDR3 is TGTGCCAGCAGTTTCGGAGGGACAGCCTTAGAAGCTTTCTTT.

This chain uses TRBV18 with TRBJ2-1; TRBD2 agrees at 12 bases. V dropped 3 bases and J dropped 4; count of bases not matched to a gene: 4. CDR1 and CDR2 from the germline V gene are KGHSH and LQKENI. This CDR3 spans 16 amino acids. The CDR3 spells CASSPLTSGRYNEQFF. The CDR3, as DNA: TGTGCCAGCTCACCGCTTACTAGCGGGAGGTACAATGAGCAGTTCTTC.

J is TRBJ1-1 and V is TRBV7-2, with a possible D match to TRBD1 (6 bases). The CDR3 is 14 amino acids. Trimming removed 5 bases at V and 5 bases at J, with 15 bases between. CDR1 and CDR2 from the germline V gene are SGHTA and FQGNSA. CDR3 nucleotide sequence: TGTGCCAGCAGCGTTAAGGGGGGGGGAACTGAAGCTTTCTTT. Encoded protein: CASSVKGGGTEAFF.

V usage is TRBV18 and J usage is TRBJ1-3; the D is unclear. Germline V lookup: CDR1 KGHSH, CDR2 LQKENI. The V end lost 3 bases, the J end lost 1 base, and 10 bases lay between the germline ends. There are 15 residues in the CDR3. This CDR3 reads CASSPNRGSGNTIYF. The CDR3 DNA is TGTGCCAGCTCACCTAATAGAGGTTCTGGAAACACCATATATTTT. The complete variable domain, with remaining parts taken from reference TRBV18 and TRBJ1-3, reads NAGVMQNPRHLVRRRGQEARLRCSPMKGHSHVYWYRQLPEEGLKFMVYLQKENIIDESGMPKERFSAEFPKEGPSILRIQQVVRGDSAAYFCASSPNRGSGNTIYFGEGSWLTVV.

J is TRBJ2-7 and V is TRBV27; the match to TRBD1 covers 8 bases. This CDR3 region has 15 residues. Per the germline V gene, CDR1 is MNHEY and CDR2 is SMNVEV (reference sequence). The junction had 6 bases not matched to a gene; V was cut back by 4 bases and J by 1 base. The CDR3, as DNA: TGTGCCAGCAGTTCCGCCTGGACAGGGTCCTACGAGCAGTACTTC. Encoded protein: CASSSAWTGSYEQYF.

The chain links TRBV19 to TRBJ1-2; no clear D gene. V was trimmed by 8 bases and J by 4 bases, leaving 23 bases between them. The length of the CDR3 is 16 residues. Germline assignment: CDR1 LNHDA and CDR2 SQIVND (reference sequence). CDR3 residues: CASDTPGTEGSYGYTF. The CDR3 nucleotides are TGTGCCAGTGATACCCCCGGTACTGAGGGATCCTATGGCTACACCTTC.

The gene calls are TRBV7-9 and TRBJ2-7; D may be TRBD1 (5 bases). The CDR3 runs to 15 residues. V gave up 5 bases and J gave up 2 bases, with 16 bases separating them. CDR1 and CDR2 (germline): SEHNR, FQNEAQ (reference sequence). The CDR3 bases are TGTGCCAGCAGCGCACCAACAGGAGATCCCTACGAGCAGTACTTC. This encodes CASSAPTGDPYEQYF.

V and J are TRBV5-6 and TRBJ2-5, with TRBD1 as a possible D gene (7 bases). The CDR3 is made up of 15 amino acids. V lost 1 base and J lost 11, with 21 bases in between. Germline CDR1 is SGHDT and CDR2 is YYEEEE. The CDR3 coding sequence is TGTGCCAGCAGCTTGAGGGGGCGGAGGGGTTGGGAGCAGTACTTC. This gives the protein CASSLRGRRGWEQYF.